Following are 15 T cell receptor beta chains from one sample sequenced in a study of cytomegalovirus exposure and HLA in healthy donors. The PCR made use of 60 Vbeta and 13 Jbeta primers. Here immunoSEQ multiplex PCR was the method, and the copy in TCRdb shows in-frame clones only, minus some. The sample lists 160,000 or so clones, more than 80% seen once, with roughly 4.9% in the top ten. Sequencing was done on a sample of PBMCs. Source of these receptors: a woman younger than 30 in good health and CMV-seropositive.

This chain connects TRBV6-1 to TRBJ1-1, with a weak D call TRBD1 (6 bases). The CDR3 has 14 residues. V was trimmed by 11 bases and J by 4 bases, leaving 20 bases between them. Germline V gene lookup returns CDR1 MNHNS and CDR2 SASEGT. In DNA form, the CDR3 reads TGTGCCTCGAGGACAGTATCCCCTGGCACTGAAGCTTTCTTT. It translates to CASRTVSPGTEAFF.

The rearrangement uses TRBV7-9 and TRBJ2-5; 8 positions match TRBD1. Germline CDR1 reads SEHNR; CDR2 reads FQNEAQ (reference sequence). Trimming removed 1 base from V and 4 bases from J; junction bases left unmatched: 8. This CDR3 comprises 16 residues. The CDR3 sequence: CASSLGLDRGRETQYF. CDR3 coding DNA: TGTGCCAGCAGCTTAGGTCTCGACAGGGGAAGAGAGACCCAGTACTTC.

The chain has TRBV7-2 and TRBJ2-3; D unresolved. Looked up from germline, CDR1 is SGHTA and CDR2 is FQGNSA. The CDR3 covers 13 residues. Trimming removed 4 bases from V and 2 bases from J, with 7 bases in between. The CDR3 sequence is CASSSRNTDTQYF. The CDR3 nucleotides are TGTGCCAGCAGCTCTAGAAACACAGATACGCAGTATTTT.

The rearrangement links TRBV19 to TRBJ2-1; 10 bases map to TRBD2. There are 17 residues in the CDR3. Germline-derived CDR1 and CDR2 are LNHDA and SQIVND (reference sequence). J gave up 1 base and V 1 base, and 4 bases lay outside the gene matches. CDR3 DNA sequence: TGTGCCAGTAGTATAGGGGCTAGCGGGAGTTCCTACAATGAGCAGTTCTTC. Amino acid sequence: CASSIGASGSSYNEQFF.

This chain joins TRBV7-2 and TRBJ1-2, with TRBD1 as a possible D gene (5 bases). With 2 bases removed from V and 7 bases from J, the gap between germline ends came to 11 bases. Germline lookup yields CDR1 SGHTA and CDR2 FQGNSA. This CDR3 is built from 13 residues. CDR3 amino acids: CASSLQGSGGYTF. The CDR3 DNA is TGTGCCAGCAGCTTACAGGGATCCGGTGGCTACACCTTC.

The rearrangement links TRBV29-1 to TRBJ2-5, with 12 bases lining up with TRBD1. J lost 4 bases, V lost 5 bases, and 8 bases had no gene match. The CDR3 loop spans 15 amino acids. Looked up from germline, CDR1 is SQVTM and CDR2 is ANQGSEA. CDR3 nucleotide sequence: TGCAGCGTTCTCCGGGACAGGGGGCTCACAGAGACCCAGTACTTC. This gives the protein CSVLRDRGLTETQYF. Combining the CDR3 with reference TRBV29-1 and TRBJ2-5 gives the whole variable domain SAVISQKPSRDICQRGTSLTIQCQVDSQVTMMFWYRQQPGQSLTLIATANQGSEATYESGFVIDKFPISRPNLTFSTLTVSNMSPEDSSIYLCSVLRDRGLTETQYFGPGTRLLVL.

This chain connects TRBV11-2 to TRBJ2-7; tentatively, D is TRBD1 (5 bases). CDR1 and CDR2 from the germline V gene are SGHAT and FQNNGV. The CDR3 is 13 residues long. Trimming removed 1 base at V and 7 bases at J, with 11 bases between. As DNA, the CDR3 is TGTGCCAGCAGCTTAGGCCCAGGGCAGGAGCAGTACTTC. Amino acids: CASSLGPGQEQYF. The variable domain in full, with the rest retrieved from reference TRBV11-2 and TRBJ2-7, is EAGVAQSPRYKIIEKRQSVAFWCNPISGHATLYWYQQILGQGPKLLIQFQNNGVVDDSQLPKDRFSAERLKGVDSTLKIQPAKLEDSAVYLCASSLGPGQEQYFGPGTRLTVT.

The V and J genes are TRBV19 and TRBJ1-5; 8 nucleotides agree with TRBD1. The germline gives CDR1 LNHDA, CDR2 SQIVND (reference sequence). Trimming cost V 1 base and J 2 bases; bases outside gene matches: 13. CDR3 length: 19 amino acids. CDR3 in DNA: TGTGCCAGTAGTATAGGCGTGACAGGGGTTTTGGTTGGCAATCAGCCCCAGCATTTT. This encodes CASSIGVTGVLVGNQPQHF.

The V and J genes are TRBV27 and TRBJ2-6, with TRBD1 matching over 8 bases. The V gene end was trimmed by 5 bases and the J gene end by 3 bases; junction bases not matched to a gene: 9. The CDR3 extends over 17 amino acids. Germline V gene lookup returns CDR1 MNHEY and CDR2 SMNVEV (reference sequence). Written as DNA, the CDR3 is TGTGCCAGCAGTCCAAAAAGGACAGGGTTTGGGGCCAACGTCCTGACTTTC. Protein product: CASSPKRTGFGANVLTF.

The chain links TRBV4-3 to TRBJ2-7, with TRBD1 matching 9 bases. This CDR3 is 14 amino acids long. The germline V gene encodes CDR1 LGHNA and CDR2 YSLEER. V lost 3 bases to trimming and J lost 2 bases; unmatched junction nucleotides: 2. This CDR3 reads CASSHGTGTYEQYF. The CDR3 DNA follows: TGCGCCAGCAGCCATGGGACAGGGACCTACGAGCAGTACTTC.

This clone came up once. The chain joins TRBV7-9 to TRBJ1-2; no reliable D call. From germline, CDR1 is SEHNR and CDR2 FQNEAQ (reference sequence). V dropped 9 bases and J dropped 14 bases, with 22 bases sitting between them. The CDR3 has 12 residues. This CDR3 is CASNEVESTQTF. In DNA, the CDR3 is TGTGCCAGTAACGAAGTCGAATCCACTCAAACCTTC.

The J gene is TRBJ1-6, the V gene TRBV7-8; 8 nucleotides align to TRBD1. This CDR3 region has 15 residues. V lost 5 bases to trimming and J lost 9 bases; unmatched junction nucleotides: 9. Germline V lookup: CDR1 SGHVS, CDR2 FQNEAQ. The CDR3 reads CASSLRTGIGSPLHF. CDR3 DNA: TGTGCCAGCAGCCTAAGGACAGGGATCGGTTCACCCCTCCACTTT.

The chain carries TRBV7-9 and TRBJ2-5; weak D call: TRBD2 (6 bases). Germline V gene sequence: CDR1 SEHNR, CDR2 FQNEAQ (reference sequence). V lost 2 bases and J 5 bases, leaving 21 bases between the germline ends. The CDR3 is 17 residues long. The CDR3, as DNA: TGTGCCAGCAGCTTACCCCTGACTAGTTACGATATTGAGACCCAGTACTTC. As protein: CASSLPLTSYDIETQYF. Based on the CDR3 plus reference TRBV7-9 and TRBJ2-5, the full variable domain is DTGVSQNPRHKITKRGQNVTFRCDPISEHNRLYWYRQTLGQGPEFLTYFQNEAQLEKSRLLSDRFSAERPKGSFSTLEIQRTEQGDSAMYLCASSLPLTSYDIETQYFGPGTRLLVL.

This chain joins TRBV2 and TRBJ2-1, with D tentatively TRBD1 (6 bases). V was pared by 3 bases and J by 0 bases, with 9 bases between. The germline V gene encodes CDR1 SNHLY and CDR2 FYNNEI. This CDR3 has 15 residues. This CDR3 reads CASSEQGLSYNEQFF. DNA of the CDR3: TGTGCCAGCAGTGAGCAGGGGCTCTCCTACAATGAGCAGTTCTTC.

The sample holds one count of this clone. The chain combines TRBV6-1 with TRBJ2-7, with 7 positions matching TRBD1. This CDR3 contains 15 residues. CDR1 and CDR2 from the germline V gene are MNHNS and SASEGT. V dropped 3 bases and J dropped 2; count of bases not matched to a gene: 7. This CDR3 reads CASSEARTGPYEQYF. CDR3 DNA sequence: TGTGCCAGCAGTGAGGCGCGGACAGGACCCTACGAGCAGTACTTC.